The next 22 T cell receptor beta chains were all read from a single sample in a study of shared clonotypes between healthy human individuals. TCRdb's copy holds only in-frame clones and misses some; the assay was immunoSEQ multiplex PCR. This sample carries about 2.1 million clones, roughly 91% of them seen once, and the ten largest clones take 1.5% to 2%. Naive CD8 cells lacked CD45RO and underwent positive selection for CCR7, leaving out terminally differentiated effector memory CD45RA+ cells. Specimen: naive CD8+ T cells from PBMCs. Every receptor here comes from a man aged 18 to 35 in good health. Some clones in this sample may be carry-over from other donors' samples.

The CDR3 sequence is CASSLPLKWETQYF. The CDR3 DNA reads TGTGCCAGCAGCCTACCTCTCAAGTGGGAGACCCAGTACTTC. J is TRBJ2-5 and V is TRBV11-2; D gene ambiguous. V dropped 5 bases and J dropped 5 bases, with 15 bases sitting between them. Germline lookup yields CDR1 SGHAT and CDR2 FQNNGV. The CDR3 contains 14 residues.

This clone was picked up one time. This sequence joins TRBV4-1 and TRBJ2-7, with D possibly matching TRBD2 (5 bases). V was pared by 4 bases and J by 3 bases, with 10 bases between. The CDR3 runs to 13 residues. Germline assignment: CDR1 MGHRA and CDR2 YSYEKL. The CDR3 loop is CASSPPGFYEQYF. For the CDR3, the DNA is TGCGCCAGCAGCCCCCCGGGGTTCTACGAGCAGTACTTC.

J is TRBJ1-2 and V is TRBV9; the D is unclear. This CDR3 spans 14 amino acids. The V end was cut by 3 bases, the J end by 5 bases, with 14 bases between. Germline-derived CDR1 and CDR2 are SGDLS and YYNGEE. CDR3 region: CASSGWTGQYGYTF. CDR3 bases: TGTGCCAGCAGCGGGTGGACGGGCCAATATGGCTACACCTTC.

The chain is built from TRBV9 and TRBJ2-1; 8 bases fit TRBD2. The junction had 9 bases not matched to a gene; V was cut back by 0 bases and J by 4 bases. Germline CDR1 SGDLS, CDR2 YYNGEE. The CDR3 extends over 17 amino acids. The CDR3: CASSVAAGTRSYNEQFF. The CDR3 nucleotides read TGTGCCAGCAGCGTAGCTGCCGGGACTAGGTCTTACAATGAGCAGTTCTTC.

The V call is TRBV6-4, the J call TRBJ1-4; tentative D call: TRBD1 (5 bases). Germline CDR1 and CDR2: MRHNA and SNTAGT. The CDR3 contains 17 residues. Trimming removed 4 bases from V and 1 base from J, with 16 bases in between. CDR3 nucleotide sequence: TGTGCCAGCAGTGCCGAGGGGCGCCCGGGAACTAATGAAAAACTGTTTTTT. This codes for CASSAEGRPGTNEKLFF.

The V and J genes are TRBV15 and TRBJ1-1, with D possibly TRBD1 on 5 matching bases. V shed 5 bases and J shed 0 bases, with 19 bases lying between them. CDR1 and CDR2 from the germline V gene are LNHNV and YYDKDF (reference sequence). CDR3 length equals 17 residues. DNA for the CDR3: TGTGCCACCAGCCCGGGGGTGGTGGATTGGATGAACACTGAAGCTTTCTTT. Translated, it gives CATSPGVVDWMNTEAFF.

J is TRBJ2-1 and V is TRBV28; D is tentatively TRBD1 or TRBD2 (6 bases each). Trimming removed 8 bases from V and 3 bases from J, with 17 bases in between. Per germline, CDR1 MDHEN and CDR2 SYDVKM. The CDR3 totals 15 residues. In nucleotides, the CDR3 is TGTGCCAGCCGGGGGCAGTGGGACCACTACAATGAGCAGTTCTTC. Translated, it gives CASRGQWDHYNEQFF.

Worth noting for this clone: The sample has other DNA sequences that encode this CDR3 too. The CDR3 nucleotides are TGCGCCAGCAGCTTGGGGACTAGCGGGAGCTACAATGAGCAGTTCTTC. This translates into CASSLGTSGSYNEQFF. The chain joins TRBV5-1 to TRBJ2-1, with TRBD2 identical over 13 bases. This CDR3 has 16 amino acids. V shed 0 bases and J 3 bases; nucleotides not matched to a gene: 0. CDR1 and CDR2 (germline): SGHRS, YFSETQ.

V is TRBV5-6 and J is TRBJ2-1; D not resolved. Trimming removed 0 bases at V and 5 bases at J, with 12 bases between. CDR1 SGHDT and CDR2 YYEEEE come from the germline V gene. CDR3 length: 15 amino acids. The CDR3 region is CASSLGLIPHNEQFF. The CDR3 bases are TGTGCCAGCAGCTTGGGACTTATCCCTCACAATGAGCAGTTCTTC. Full variable domain (remainder filled in from reference TRBV5-6 and TRBJ2-1): DAGVTQSPTHLIKTRGQQVTLRCSPKSGHDTVSWYQQALGQGPQFIFQYYEEEERQRGNFPDRFSGHQFPNYSSELNVNALLLGDSALYLCASSLGLIPHNEQFFGPGTRLTVL.

The rearrangement joins TRBV6-1 to TRBJ2-7; D is ambiguous. Germline V CDR1 and CDR2: MNHNS, SASEGT. The V and J ends lost 1 base and 3 bases respectively, with 10 bases between them. This CDR3 has 14 amino acids. The chain's CDR3 is CASSEVGKFYEQYF. DNA for the CDR3: TGTGCCAGCAGTGAAGTAGGCAAGTTCTACGAGCAGTACTTC.

This rearrangement joins TRBV28 to TRBJ1-4, with TRBD1 as a possible D gene (6 bases). Trimming took off 5 bases at V and 7 bases at J, with 11 bases between the two ends. Germline V gene lookup returns CDR1 MDHEN and CDR2 SYDVKM. The CDR3 runs 13 residues. DNA of the CDR3: TGTGCCAGCAGTGACAGGTTCTTTGAAAAACTGTTTTTT. It specifies CASSDRFFEKLFF.

The chain has TRBV19 and TRBJ2-2, with D perhaps TRBD1 (6 bases). Germline V lookup: CDR1 LNHDA, CDR2 SQIVND (reference sequence). V was cut by 1 base and J by 6 bases, with 9 bases left in between. The CDR3 contains 14 residues. CDR3 bases: TGTGCCAGTAGTATAGGAGCAGGGGCCGGGGAGCTGTTTTTT. Residues: CASSIGAGAGELFF.

The rearrangement joins TRBV28 to TRBJ2-7, with 9 bases identical to TRBD1. Germline CDR1 MDHEN, CDR2 SYDVKM. The CDR3 runs to 13 residues. The V and J ends lost 2 bases and 6 bases, in that order; junction bases with no gene match: 2. CDR3 in DNA: TGTGCCAGCAGTTTAGACAGGGGGGGCGAGCAGTACTTC. This gives the protein CASSLDRGGEQYF.

This rearrangement joins TRBV6-5 to TRBJ1-5, with 7 bases aligning to TRBD1. Per germline, CDR1 MNHEY and CDR2 SVGAGI. The CDR3 has 15 residues. Trimming removed 6 bases from V and 7 bases from J; junction bases left unmatched: 12. As DNA, the CDR3 is TGTGCCAGCAGCCTGGAAGGGGGCTTGGGGCAGCCCCAGCATTTT. Protein sequence: CASSLEGGLGQPQHF.

V usage is TRBV27 and J usage is TRBJ1-2; TRBD1 agrees at 7 bases. This CDR3 is built from 14 residues. Germline V gene data show CDR1 as MNHEY and CDR2 as SMNVEV (reference sequence). V trimming: 3 bases; J trimming: 7 bases; junction bases outside the gene matches: 8. The CDR3 DNA follows: TGTGCCAGCAGTTTTTTGCAGGGGGGTTCTGGCTACACCTTC. This translates into CASSFLQGGSGYTF.

The chain carries TRBV9 and TRBJ2-1; D possibly corresponds to TRBD2 (5 bases). Between the trimmed V and J ends, which lost 4 bases and 4 bases, there was a span of 15 bases. The germline gives CDR1 SGDLS, CDR2 YYNGEE. This CDR3 has 15 residues. CDR3 loop: CASSQIGNRYNEQFF. The CDR3 DNA reads as TGTGCCAGCAGCCAGATCGGGAATAGGTACAATGAGCAGTTCTTC.

The chain joins TRBV6-1 to TRBJ1-1; D is unresolved. The germline V and J ends were trimmed by 7 bases and 3 bases, with 12 bases remaining between them. CDR1 and CDR2 (germline): MNHNS, SASEGT. The CDR3 runs 13 residues. As DNA, the CDR3 is TGTGCCAGCAAATGGGTCACGGACACTGAAGCTTTCTTT. This translates into CASKWVTDTEAFF.

The CDR3 loop reads CASSTQGGEQYF. CDR3 DNA sequence: TGTGCCAGCAGCACACAGGGCGGCGAGCAGTACTTC. The gene calls are TRBV7-3 and TRBJ2-7, with D tentatively TRBD1 (6 bases). V lost 5 bases and J 6 bases, leaving 11 bases between the germline ends. The CDR3 totals 12 residues. Looked up from germline, CDR1 is SGHTA and CDR2 is FQGTGA. The full variable domain, with the rest looked up from reference TRBV7-3 and TRBJ2-7, is GAGVSQTPSNKVTEKGKYVELRCDPISGHTALYWYRQSLGQGPEFLIYFQGTGAADDSGLPNDRFFAVRPEGSVSTLKIQRTERGDSAVYLCASSTQGGEQYFGPGTRLTVT.

For this clone: The sample holds other DNA sequences that translate to the same CDR3. The chain recombines TRBV27 with TRBJ1-5; TRBD1 aligns across 9 bases. CDR1 and CDR2 from the germline V gene are MNHEY and SMNVEV (reference sequence). This CDR3 is built from 12 residues. Germline trimming cut 8 bases from V and 4 bases from J; bases unmatched to any gene: 0. The CDR3 protein is CASGTGNQPQHF. The DNA for the CDR3 is TGTGCCAGCGGGACAGGGAATCAGCCCCAGCATTTT.

This sequence joins TRBV5-1 and TRBJ1-1, with a tentative D call TRBD1 (5 bases). Germline CDR1 reads SGHRS; CDR2 reads YFSETQ. This CDR3 is built from 17 residues. V gave up 0 bases and J gave up 0 bases, with 15 bases separating them. The CDR3 here is CASSLDWGIQVNTEAFF. Here the CDR3 DNA reads TGCGCCAGCAGCTTGGATTGGGGCATCCAAGTGAACACTGAAGCTTTCTTT. Using reference TRBV5-1 and TRBJ1-1 for the parts outside the CDR3, the full variable domain is KAGVTQTPRYLIKTRGQQVTLSCSPISGHRSVSWYQQTPGQGLQFLFEYFSETQRNKGNFPGRFSGRQFSNSRSEMNVSTLELGDSALYLCASSLDWGIQVNTEAFFGQGTRLTVV.

The gene calls are TRBV19 and TRBJ1-1; 11 positions agree with TRBD1. Germline V gene sequence: CDR1 LNHDA, CDR2 SQIVND (reference sequence). Losses at the gene ends were 8 bases for V and 3 bases for J; bases not matched to a gene: 20. The CDR3 has 19 residues. The CDR3 sequence is CASGERGTGGLVFDTEAFF. The DNA of the CDR3 is TGTGCCAGTGGAGAGCGGGGGACAGGGGGTTTAGTGTTCGACACTGAAGCTTTCTTT.

The chain carries TRBV28 and TRBJ1-2, with D tentatively TRBD1 (6 bases). Germline CDR1 and CDR2: MDHEN and SYDVKM. The CDR3 length is 15 residues. V gave up 3 bases and J gave up 4 bases, with 15 bases separating them. The chain's CDR3 is CASSFPTGTGYGYTF. CDR3 DNA sequence: TGTGCCAGCAGTTTTCCCACAGGGACCGGCTATGGCTACACCTTC.